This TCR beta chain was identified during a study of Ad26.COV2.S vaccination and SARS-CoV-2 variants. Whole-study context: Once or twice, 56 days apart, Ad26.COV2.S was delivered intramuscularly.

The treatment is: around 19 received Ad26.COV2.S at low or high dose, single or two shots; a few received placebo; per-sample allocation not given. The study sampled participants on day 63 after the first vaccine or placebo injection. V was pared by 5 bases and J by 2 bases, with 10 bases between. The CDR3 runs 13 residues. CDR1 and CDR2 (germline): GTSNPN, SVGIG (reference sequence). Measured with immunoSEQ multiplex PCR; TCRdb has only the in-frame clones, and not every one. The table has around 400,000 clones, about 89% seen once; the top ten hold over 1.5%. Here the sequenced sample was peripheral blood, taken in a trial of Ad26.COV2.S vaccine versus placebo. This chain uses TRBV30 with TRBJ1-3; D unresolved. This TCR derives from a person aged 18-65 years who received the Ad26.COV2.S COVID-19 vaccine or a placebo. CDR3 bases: TGTGCCTGGGACCCACAGACTGGAAACACCATATATTTT. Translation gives CAWDPQTGNTIYF.